This paragraph reports one T cell receptor beta chain. No antigen is known for it. Trimming pared 5 bases from V and 4 bases from J, leaving 18 bases between. This CDR3 contains 16 residues. CDR1 and CDR2 (germline): SGHTA, FQGNSA. The data were produced by immunoSEQ multiplex PCR, yet TCRdb's version contains in-frame clones alone and is incomplete. This sample has some 130,000 clones, with approximately 90% found just once. The source of the sample is a study of T cell responses to AZD1222 COVID-19 vaccine. Overall study results and limits: Increases in Spike-specific TCR breadth and depth were seen after two AZD1222 doses.

The sequence derives from an adult in good health. This chain joins TRBV7-2 and TRBJ1-3, with D unresolved. The sample was peripheral blood, taken on day 0 of AZD1222 vaccination. The chain's CDR3 is CASSPSPSRLGNTIYF. CDR3 nucleotide sequence: TGTGCCAGCAGCCCATCCCCCTCCCGTCTGGGAAACACCATATATTTT.